The sequence of this T cell receptor (beta chain) was determined in a study of blood T cell repertoires in COVID-19. Profiled with immunoSEQ multiplex PCR; TCRdb holds only in-frame clones, not every one. Of over 45,000 clones in the sample, roughly 78% were seen once. Input material: peripheral blood. The sequence came from a woman older than 75 with acute or convalescent COVID-19.

The CDR3 reads CASRRTQGANQPQHF. Here the CDR3 DNA reads TGTGCCAGCAGGCGTACACAGGGGGCTAATCAGCCCCAGCATTTT. V gene TRBV6-5 combines with J gene TRBJ1-5; 9 bases match TRBD1. Looked up from germline, CDR1 is MNHEY and CDR2 is SVGAGI. The CDR3 is made up of 15 amino acids. Germline trimming cut 6 bases from V and 4 bases from J; bases unmatched to any gene: 7.